This T cell receptor beta chain is drawn from a study of Ad26.COV2.S vaccination and SARS-CoV-2 variants. The treatment denotes: over 15 received Ad26.COV2.S at low or high dose, single or two shots; about 5 received placebo; per-sample allocation not given. Collection of the samples took place on day 63 after the first injection of vaccine or placebo. Germline CDR1 is SEHNR and CDR2 is FQNEAQ (reference sequence). Trimming at V came to 5 bases and at J to 5 bases, leaving 3 bases not matched to a gene. There are 13 residues in the CDR3. Method: immunoSEQ multiplex PCR; TCRdb's copy keeps in-frame clones and lacks some. The sample comprises around 300,000 clones, approximately 87% of which are singletons, and 4.5% to 5.5% rests with the top ten.

The chain employs TRBV7-9 and TRBJ1-1; 9 bases map to TRBD1. The TCR was taken from a person between 18 and 65 years old who received the Ad26.COV2.S COVID-19 vaccine or a placebo. The sample consisted of peripheral blood, taken in a trial of Ad26.COV2.S vaccine versus placebo. The chain's CDR3 is CASSRQGETEAFF. CDR3 DNA: TGTGCCAGCAGCCGACAGGGGGAGACTGAAGCTTTCTTT.